Below, 29 T cell receptor beta chains from the same sample are listed, as sequenced in a study of blood T cell repertoires in COVID-19. Profiling relied on immunoSEQ multiplex PCR, and the TCRdb table lists in-frame clones only, not all of them. In the table there are approximately 210,000 clones, around four fifths of which are singletons. Material for sequencing was peripheral blood. These receptors all stem from a human donor in a cohort sampled during active COVID-19.

The sample holds one count of this clone. The chain combines TRBV6-6 with TRBJ2-1; 9 bases are shared with TRBD2. With V trimmed by 5 bases and J by 6 bases, 23 bases remained unmatched. The germline V gene has CDR1 MNHNY and CDR2 SVGAGI (reference sequence). CDR3 length equals 20 residues. Here the CDR3 DNA reads TGTGCCAGCAGTCGGCGTCCGAAGGGGGATGGGCTAGCGGGGATCAATGAGCAGTTCTTC. Translating gives CASSRRPKGDGLAGINEQFF.

The rearrangement links TRBV7-3 to TRBJ2-3, with TRBD2 matching 9 bases. Germline CDR1 and CDR2: SGHTA and FQGTGA. V lost 5 bases and J lost 6; bases outside the gene matches: 12. The CDR3 totals 16 residues. CDR3 coding DNA: TGTGCCAGCAGCCGCCTAGCGGGGTTTCGGGGCGATACGCAGTATTTT. It translates to CASSRLAGFRGDTQYF.

V and J are TRBV7-2 and TRBJ1-2; TRBD1 matches at 10 bases. Germline CDR1 is SGHTA and CDR2 is FQGNSA. The V gene end was trimmed by 1 base and the J gene end by 7 bases; junction bases not matched to a gene: 0. CDR3 length: 13 amino acids. Here the CDR3 reads CASSLGTGGGYTF. In DNA, the CDR3 is TGTGCCAGCAGCTTAGGGACAGGGGGTGGCTACACCTTC.

This chain uses TRBV3-1 (or the pseudogene TRBV3-2) with TRBJ1-6; D may be TRBD1 (5 bases). Germline CDR1 LGHDT, CDR2 YNNKEL (reference sequence). CDR3 size: 13 residues. V was trimmed by 3 bases and J by 6 bases, leaving 6 bases between them. The CDR3 loop is CASSQGGNSPLHF. The CDR3 DNA reads as TGTGCCAGCAGCCAGGGGGGTAATTCACCCCTCCACTTT.

J is TRBJ2-2 and V is TRBV5-1; D is unresolved. The CDR3 has 15 amino acids. From germline, CDR1 is SGHRS and CDR2 YFSETQ. The V and J ends lost 1 base and 5 bases respectively, with 12 bases between them. Written as DNA, the CDR3 is TGCGCCAGCAGCTTGCGTCCGGTCCGAACCGGGGAGCTGTTTTTT. Its protein product is CASSLRPVRTGELFF.

This chain uses TRBV7-2 with TRBJ2-3; weak D call: TRBD1 (6 bases). CDR1 and CDR2 (germline): SGHTA, FQGNSA. The CDR3 length is 13 residues. V shed 6 bases and J shed 1 base, with 8 bases lying between them. In DNA form, the CDR3 reads TGTGCCAGCAGACAGGGAGGCACAGATACGCAGTATTTT. Translation gives CASRQGGTDTQYF.

This chain links TRBV2 with TRBJ2-7; 7 positions match TRBD1. CDR1 and CDR2 (germline): SNHLY, FYNNEI. Trimming at V came to 0 bases and at J to 1 base, leaving 18 bases not matched to a gene. CDR3 size: 20 residues. CDR3 protein: CASSEALFNSPKTGSYEQYV. The CDR3 nucleotides read TGTGCCAGCAGTGAAGCGCTTTTTAACTCCCCTAAGACAGGGTCCTACGAGCAGTACGTC.

This chain uses TRBV28 with TRBJ1-2; D is unresolved. V lost 6 bases and J 8 bases, leaving 10 bases between the germline ends. The CDR3 contains 11 residues. From germline, CDR1 is MDHEN and CDR2 SYDVKM. This CDR3 reads CASRGGWGYTF. The CDR3 DNA follows: TGTGCCAGCAGAGGAGGGTGGGGCTACACCTTC.

This chain joins TRBV5-4 and TRBJ2-1; 9 bases line up with TRBD1. Germline CDR1 SGHNT, CDR2 YYREEE (reference sequence). Trimming removed 1 base from V and 4 bases from J; junction bases left unmatched: 6. This CDR3 has 16 residues. CDR3 DNA: TGTGCCAGCAGCTTGAGGACAGGGGCACTTTACAATGAGCAGTTCTTC. Translating it yields CASSLRTGALYNEQFF.

The chain employs TRBV12-3 or TRBV12-4 and TRBJ1-5; D is ambiguous. V lost 7 bases, J lost 0 bases, and 4 bases lay in between. This CDR3 has 12 amino acids. This CDR3 reads CASTNSNQPQHF. As DNA, the CDR3 is TGTGCCAGCACAAATAGCAATCAGCCCCAGCATTTT.

This chain connects TRBV18 to TRBJ1-1; 8 bases map to TRBD1. Trimming cost V 5 bases and J 1 base; bases outside gene matches: 6. Germline V gene sequence: CDR1 KGHSH, CDR2 LQKENI. The CDR3 has 15 amino acids. The CDR3 nucleotides are TGTGCCAGCTCAGACATGACAGGGGAGAACACTGAAGCTTTCTTT. Protein product: CASSDMTGENTEAFF. Full variable domain (remainder filled in from reference TRBV18 and TRBJ1-1): NAGVMQNPRHLVRRRGQEARLRCSPMKGHSHVYWYRQLPEEGLKFMVYLQKENIIDESGMPKERFSAEFPKEGPSILRIQQVVRGDSAAYFCASSDMTGENTEAFFGQGTRLTVV.

The V gene is TRBV11-3, the J gene TRBJ1-6; D is unresolved. Germline loops: CDR1 SGHNT, CDR2 YENEEA. Trimming removed 6 bases at V and 7 bases at J, with 10 bases between. The CDR3 runs to 13 residues. The CDR3 loop is CASSLTRNSPLHF. For the CDR3, the DNA is TGTGCCAGCAGTCTGACGAGGAATTCACCCCTCCACTTT.

This chain links TRBV7-6 with TRBJ2-3; 10 bases are a match to TRBD2. V was clipped by 0 bases and J by 2 bases; unmatched bases: 5. Germline V gives CDR1 SGHVS, CDR2 FNYEAQ. There are 17 residues in the CDR3. The CDR3 nucleotides are TGTGCCAGCAGCTTAGCCCGACTAGCGGGCCCCACAGATACGCAGTATTTT. As protein: CASSLARLAGPTDTQYF.

The J gene is TRBJ1-1, the V gene TRBV27; D is ambiguous. The V end was cut by 5 bases, the J end by 5 bases, with 15 bases between. This CDR3 has 14 amino acids. Germline V gene lookup returns CDR1 MNHEY and CDR2 SMNVEV (reference sequence). The CDR3 loop is CASSDGSRRTEAFF. Here the CDR3 DNA reads TGTGCCAGCAGTGACGGCTCCCGGAGGACTGAAGCTTTCTTT.

This clone has only one observation. This sequence joins TRBV6-5 and TRBJ2-7; 11 bases align to TRBD2. Trimming at V came to 6 bases and at J to 3 bases, leaving 1 base not matched to a gene. This CDR3 has 13 amino acids. Germline lookup yields CDR1 MNHEY and CDR2 SVGAGI. The CDR3 is CASRGTSGYEQYF. The CDR3 DNA is TGTGCCAGCAGGGGGACTAGCGGCTACGAGCAGTACTTC.

This chain connects TRBV5-1 to TRBJ2-3; D gene unclear. V lost 4 bases, J lost 5 bases, and 11 bases lay in between. Germline V gene data show CDR1 as SGHRS and CDR2 as YFSETQ. The CDR3 covers 13 residues. The CDR3 sequence: CASSPGYEDTQYF. The CDR3 DNA reads TGCGCCAGCAGCCCAGGTTATGAAGATACGCAGTATTTT.

This rearrangement joins TRBV5-1 to TRBJ2-3; 9 bases agree with TRBD1. Trimming cost V 2 bases and J 8 bases; bases outside gene matches: 6. The CDR3 is made up of 14 amino acids. CDR1 is SGHRS, CDR2 YFSETQ, per germline. CDR3 sequence: CASSFGQGLATQYF. As DNA, the CDR3 is TGCGCCAGCAGCTTCGGACAGGGGTTAGCTACGCAGTATTTT.

The genes are TRBV5-1 and TRBJ1-4, with D unclear. CDR1 is SGHRS, CDR2 YFSETQ, per germline. V was pared by 0 bases and J by 2 bases, with 11 bases between. The CDR3 runs to 16 residues. The DNA for the CDR3 is TGCGCCAGCAGCTTGGACCCCGCGGTGACTAATGAAAAACTGTTTTTT. Its protein product is CASSLDPAVTNEKLFF.

This chain joins TRBV28 and TRBJ2-3; TRBD2 matches 8 bases. Trimming took 3 bases from V and 1 from J; bases not matched to a gene: 3. Germline lookup yields CDR1 MDHEN and CDR2 SYDVKM. The CDR3 is 15 amino acids. The CDR3 is CASSFPAGGTDTQYF. The CDR3 coding sequence is TGTGCCAGCAGTTTCCCAGCGGGAGGCACAGATACGCAGTATTTT.

The genes are TRBV28 and TRBJ1-1; 11 bases line up with TRBD1. V lost 6 bases and J lost 3; bases outside the gene matches: 6. The CDR3 sequence is 15 residues long. Germline CDR1 MDHEN, CDR2 SYDVKM. CDR3 sequence: CASSSGQGAHTEAFF. CDR3 DNA sequence: TGTGCCAGCAGCTCCGGACAGGGGGCCCACACTGAAGCTTTCTTT.

This chain connects TRBV5-1 to TRBJ2-1, with D hard to call. The CDR3 runs 16 residues. Germline V gene sequence: CDR1 SGHRS, CDR2 YFSETQ. The ends were cut back, 1 base at V and 7 bases at J, with 18 bases in the middle. Written as DNA, the CDR3 is TGCGCCAGCAGCTTGCCGCAGGTTGGCATAGGTAATGAGCAGTTCTTC. Protein product: CASSLPQVGIGNEQFF.

Here the CDR3 DNA reads TGCGCCAGCAGCACGTCCGGGACTAGTCTCTACAATGAGCAGTTCTTC. It yields the protein CASSTSGTSLYNEQFF. The rearrangement joins TRBV5-1 to TRBJ2-1, with TRBD2 matching over 8 bases. The CDR3 contains 16 residues. Germline assignment: CDR1 SGHRS and CDR2 YFSETQ. V gave up 4 bases and J gave up 3 bases; unmatched junction bases: 9.

The J gene is TRBJ1-3, the V gene TRBV9; the D gene is possibly TRBD1 (5 bases). Germline V gives CDR1 SGDLS, CDR2 YYNGEE. Trimming removed 3 bases from V and 3 bases from J, with 10 bases in between. The CDR3 is 14 residues long. The CDR3 loop reads CASSGGHSGNTIYF. The CDR3 DNA sequence: TGTGCCAGCAGCGGCGGACACAGTGGAAACACCATATATTTT. The full variable domain, rest sourced from reference TRBV9 and TRBJ1-3, is DSGVTQTPKHLITATGQRVTLRCSPRSGDLSVYWYQQSLDQGLQFLIQYYNGEERAKGNILERFSAQQFPDLHSELNLSSLELGDSALYFCASSGGHSGNTIYFGEGSWLTVV.

In its sample, this clone was seen a few times. The chain couples TRBV30 to TRBJ2-1; TRBD2 aligns across 8 bases. CDR3 length: 15 amino acids. The V and J ends lost 4 bases and 3 bases, in that order; junction bases with no gene match: 8. Germline V gives CDR1 GTSNPN, CDR2 SVGIG (reference sequence). The CDR3 protein is CAWTFNSGVYNEQFF. The CDR3 DNA reads TGTGCCTGGACCTTCAATAGCGGGGTCTACAATGAGCAGTTCTTC.

CDR3 protein: CASRHPRGVWNEQFF. The CDR3 nucleotides are TGTGCCAGCAGGCATCCCAGGGGGGTGTGGAATGAGCAGTTCTTC. The rearrangement uses TRBV6-5 and TRBJ2-1; D may be TRBD1 (7 bases). Trimming removed 6 bases at V and 7 bases at J, with 19 bases between. This CDR3 has 15 residues. Germline CDR1 is MNHEY and CDR2 is SVGAGI.

This sequence joins TRBV15 and TRBJ2-7; D remains unclear. Germline CDR1 is LNHNV and CDR2 is YYDKDF (reference sequence). Trimming cost V 0 bases and J 1 base, with 7 bases left between them. CDR3 length: 14 amino acids. The CDR3 loop is CATSRDLLSYEQYF. Here the CDR3 DNA reads TGTGCCACCAGCAGAGATCTACTTTCCTACGAGCAGTACTTC. Based on the CDR3 plus reference TRBV15 and TRBJ2-7, the full variable domain is DAMVIQNPRYQVTQFGKPVTLSCSQTLNHNVMYWYQQKSSQAPKLLFHYYDKDFNNEADTPDNFQSRRPNTSFCFLDIRSPGLGDTAMYLCATSRDLLSYEQYFGPGTRLTVT.

The gene calls are TRBV11-2 and TRBJ2-5, with TRBD2 identical over 9 bases. The V and J ends lost 3 bases and 1 base, in that order; junction bases with no gene match: 12. Germline V lookup: CDR1 SGHAT, CDR2 FQNNGV. This CDR3 is built from 18 residues. The CDR3 reads CASSFGVASGVFQETQYF. CDR3 in DNA: TGTGCCAGCAGCTTTGGTGTGGCTAGCGGGGTTTTCCAAGAGACCCAGTACTTC.

Only one count was recorded for this clone. The gene calls are TRBV3-1 (or the pseudogene TRBV3-2) and TRBJ2-7; 12 bases are a match to TRBD2. The V gene end was trimmed by 4 bases and the J gene end by 5 bases; junction bases not matched to a gene: 3. Germline V gene data show CDR1 as LGHDT and CDR2 as YNNKEL (reference sequence). CDR3 size: 14 residues. Here the CDR3 reads CASSRGLAGNEQYF. In nucleotides, the CDR3 is TGTGCCAGCAGCCGGGGACTAGCGGGCAACGAGCAGTACTTC.

The V gene is TRBV18, the J gene TRBJ1-1; D gene ambiguous. CDR3 length: 15 residues. Trimming shortened V by 2 bases and J by 1 base, and 11 bases separated the two germline ends. Germline CDR1 is KGHSH and CDR2 is LQKENI. The CDR3 DNA is TGTGCCAGCTCACCATACTTATCTGGGAACACTGAAGCTTTCTTT. Protein: CASSPYLSGNTEAFF.